The subject of this entry is one T cell receptor beta chain. What it binds is unknown. This CDR3 is built from 15 residues. Germline CDR1 reads SGDLS; CDR2 reads YYNGEE. Trimming pared 3 bases from V and 0 bases from J, leaving 10 bases between. This specimen belongs to a study of beta chain features in type 1 diabetes. Expressed TCRB transcripts were sequenced, since all the RNA that had been isolated was reverse transcribed. Here immunoSEQ multiplex PCR was the method, and the copy in TCRdb shows in-frame clones only, minus some. The sample records under 850,000 clones, 13% being singletons. Study observations and caveats: VDJ junctions from type 1 diabetes patients carried fewer insertions and larger deletions. Across all four CD4+ subsets, people with type 1 diabetes showed modestly shorter TCRB CDR3s.

In total, each donor contributed a single heparinised blood draw that averaged around 0.12 L. Via the markers CD45RO/CCR7/CD25/CD127/CD95/CD27, stem cell-like memory, regulatory, central memory and naive CD4+ cells were sorted. This rearrangement joins TRBV9 to TRBJ2-1, with a possible D match to TRBD1 (6 bases). What was sequenced was naive CD4+ T cells from blood. This TCR came from a man in his late teens or twenties with type 1 diabetes. CDR3 nucleotide sequence: TGTGCCAGCAGCGCGCTGACAGGCTCCTACAATGAGCAGTTCTTC. It encodes CASSALTGSYNEQFF.